These T cell receptor beta chains were read from a single sample in a study of vaccination and CD4 T cells after COVID-19. MiXCR, applied by TCRdb to the PCR reads, yields one record per CDR3 protein. This table has about 30,000 distinct CDR3 sequences, around 60% appearing once. Their specific antigens are unknown. The material sequenced was CD4+ T cells from blood, cultured in vitro, taken after SARS-CoV-2 vaccination. The origin of the receptors is a human donor who received a COVID-19 vaccine. Each CDR3 is given without its conserved first and last residue. Not every row has a clone size; where given, it reads once, few, many or a size class.

V	size	J	CDR3
TRBV7-3	NA	TRBJ2-2	ASSLMGSGPFTGELF
TRBV6-1	NA	TRBJ2-5	ASSTPSTGSGWETQY
TRBV27	NA	TRBJ1-5	ASSSSTVSYSNQPQH
TRBV6-1	NA	TRBJ1-6	ASTRGQGAINSPLH
TRBV6-1	NA	TRBJ2-5	ASKSPGYETQY
TRBV5-1	NA	TRBJ1-6	ASSLGVGAKSPLH
TRBV19	NA	TRBJ1-2	ASKDSLGAHYGYT
TRBV30	NA	TRBJ1-1	AWSLGSRNTEAF
TRBV30	NA	TRBJ2-1	AWRPPGLAVYNEQF
TRBV6-1	NA	TRBJ1-5	ASSHTGGGNQPQH
TRBV1	NA	TRBJ1-5	TSSPFSGTGDDSGNQPQH
TRBV5-1	NA	TRBJ2-2	ASSTGRVGELF
TRBV7-2	few	TRBJ2-3	ASSLGDSPTDTQY
TRBV24-1	NA	TRBJ1-5	ATSDYAGDQPQH
TRBV11-3	NA	TRBJ1-2	ASGPKTDGSSYYGYT
TRBV29-1	NA	TRBJ1-2	SLLTGEYGYT
TRBV24-1	NA	TRBJ2-3	ATSDRDRGRTDTQY
TRBV19	NA	TRBJ2-5	ASSSRPRLAGGRAREAQY
TRBV30	NA	TRBJ1-1	AGLKQGRDTEAF
TRBV7-9	few	TRBJ1-1	ASSLGSENTEAF
TRBV2	once	NA	ASRRSGGDQETQY
TRBV10-2	NA	TRBJ2-4	ASSGRGLAGGGIQY
TRBV2	NA	TRBJ2-1	ASGQSRGYNEQF